These 5 T cell receptor beta chains came from one sample sequenced in a study of graft-versus-host responses after intestinal transplantation. Their cognate antigens are unknown. The method was immunoSEQ multiplex PCR; TCRdb's version includes in-frame clones alone and lacks a portion of them. The data show nearly 90,000 clones, over 80% seen once. This specimen was unstimulated CD8+ T cells sorted from spleen or lymph node cells, taken before intestinal transplant. The receptors were gathered from a human donor who received an intestinal transplant.

This chain uses TRBV2 with TRBJ2-7, with TRBD2 identical over 14 bases. With 1 base clipped from V and 6 bases from J, the junction kept 5 bases outside the gene matches. The CDR3 spans 16 residues. Germline CDR1 is SNHLY and CDR2 is FYNNEI. The CDR3 is CASSEGLAGGQGEQYF. The CDR3 nucleotides are TGTGCCAGCAGTGAAGGACTAGCGGGGGGGCAAGGCGAGCAGTACTTC.

This sequence joins TRBV6-1 and TRBJ2-7; D possibly corresponds to TRBD2 (6 bases). The V gene lost 1 base and the J gene lost 2 bases, with 15 bases spanning the gap. The CDR3 is 16 residues long. Germline V gene data show CDR1 as MNHNS and CDR2 as SASEGT. The chain's CDR3 is CASSEGTGTAAYEQYF. The CDR3 DNA reads as TGTGCCAGCAGTGAAGGGACCGGGACTGCCGCCTACGAGCAGTACTTC.

The V gene is TRBV19, the J gene TRBJ2-7; 7 nucleotides agree with TRBD1. The CDR3 runs 12 residues. Germline loops: CDR1 LNHDA, CDR2 SQIVND (reference sequence). Trimming cost V 4 bases and J 6 bases; bases outside gene matches: 3. The CDR3 DNA reads as TGTGCCAGTAGTAAGGGGGCAGGCGAGCAGTACTTC. It yields the protein CASSKGAGEQYF. Using reference TRBV19 and TRBJ2-7 for the parts outside the CDR3, the full variable domain is DGGITQSPKYLFRKEGQNVTLSCEQNLNHDAMYWYRQDPGQGLRLIYYSQIVNDFQKGDIAEGYSVSREKKESFPLTVTSAQKNPTAFYLCASSKGAGEQYFGPGTRLTVT.

The gene calls are TRBV11-2 and TRBJ2-3, with a tentative D call TRBD2 (6 bases). Germline V gene data show CDR1 as SGHAT and CDR2 as FQNNGV. The CDR3 extends over 16 amino acids. Trimming removed 2 bases from V and 2 bases from J, with 14 bases in between. CDR3 nucleotide sequence: TGTGCCAGCAGCTTATGGGCGGGACCGAACACAGATACGCAGTATTTT. Its protein is CASSLWAGPNTDTQYF.

This chain connects TRBV9 to TRBJ1-2, with 8 bases aligning to TRBD1. This CDR3 has 14 residues. V dropped 0 bases and J dropped 9; count of bases not matched to a gene: 7. The V gene's germline CDR1 is SGDLS and CDR2 YYNGEE. The CDR3 nucleotides read TGTGCCAGCAGCGTAGGGGCAGGGGGCATCAGCTACACCTTC. Translating it yields CASSVGAGGISYTF.